This TCR beta chain comes out of a study of kidney transplant recipient with SARS-CoV-2 infection. This CDR3 comprises 13 residues. From germline, CDR1 is SGDLS and CDR2 YYNGEE. Worth noting for this clonotype: A much bigger clone sits one base away, suggesting this may be a read error.

Via MiXCR, TCRdb re-called the reads, giving one row per CDR3 protein. The data show 250,000 or so distinct CDR3 sequences, with 25% to 35% seen just once and 7% to 8% held by the top ten. The rearrangement links TRBV9 to TRBJ1-2; D remains unclear. The origin of this receptor is a male patient aged 30 to 40 who had COVID-19 and was a kidney transplant recipient. Part of the T cell pool may stem from the graft donor. The sample was a blood sample, taken at baseline and on day 111 from a kidney transplant recipient. The CDR3 DNA sequence: TGTGCCGGCAGCCCCAGGACCTACTATGGCTACACCTTC. It codes for CAGSPRTYYGYTF.